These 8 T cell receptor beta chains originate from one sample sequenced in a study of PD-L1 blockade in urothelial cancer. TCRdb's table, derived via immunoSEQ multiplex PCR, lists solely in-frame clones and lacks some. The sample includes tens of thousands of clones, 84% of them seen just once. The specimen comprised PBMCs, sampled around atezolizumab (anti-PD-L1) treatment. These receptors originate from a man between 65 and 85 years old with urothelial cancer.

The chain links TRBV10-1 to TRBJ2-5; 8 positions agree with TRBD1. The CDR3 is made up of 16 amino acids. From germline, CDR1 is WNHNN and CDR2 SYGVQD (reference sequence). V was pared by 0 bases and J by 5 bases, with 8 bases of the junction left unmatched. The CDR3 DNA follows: TGCGCCAGCAGTGAGTCCCTGACAGGGGCGCGGGAGACCCAGTACTTC. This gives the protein CASSESLTGARETQYF.

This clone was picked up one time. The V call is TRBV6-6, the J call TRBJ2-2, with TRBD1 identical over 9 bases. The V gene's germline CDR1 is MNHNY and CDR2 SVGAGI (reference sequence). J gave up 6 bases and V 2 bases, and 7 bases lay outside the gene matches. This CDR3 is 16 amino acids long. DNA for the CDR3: TGTGCCAGCAGTTACCTAGGACAGGGGAAGGCCGGGGAGCTGTTTTTT. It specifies CASSYLGQGKAGELFF.

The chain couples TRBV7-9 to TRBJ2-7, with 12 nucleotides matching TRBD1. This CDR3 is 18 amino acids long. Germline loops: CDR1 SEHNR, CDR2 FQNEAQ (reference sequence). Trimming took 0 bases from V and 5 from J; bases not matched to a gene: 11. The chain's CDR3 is CASSLATGTGGAWHEQYF. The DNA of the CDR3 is TGTGCCAGCAGCTTAGCGACCGGGACAGGGGGCGCCTGGCACGAGCAGTACTTC.

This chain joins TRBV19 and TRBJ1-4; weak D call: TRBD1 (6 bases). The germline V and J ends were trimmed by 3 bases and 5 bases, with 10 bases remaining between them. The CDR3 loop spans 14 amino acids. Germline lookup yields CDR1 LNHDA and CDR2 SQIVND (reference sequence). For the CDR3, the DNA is TGTGCCAGTAGTATCCGCCAGGGGAATGAAAAACTGTTTTTT. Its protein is CASSIRQGNEKLFF.

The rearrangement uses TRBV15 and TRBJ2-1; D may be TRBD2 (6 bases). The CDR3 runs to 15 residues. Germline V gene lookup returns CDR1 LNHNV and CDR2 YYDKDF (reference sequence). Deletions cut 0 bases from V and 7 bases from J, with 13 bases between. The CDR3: CATSRDRGFMNEQFF. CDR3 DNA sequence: TGTGCCACCAGCAGAGATCGGGGGTTCATGAATGAGCAGTTCTTC.

The CDR3 loop reads CAWSEGDRSNQPQHF. CDR3 bases: TGTGCCTGGAGTGAGGGGGACAGAAGCAATCAGCCCCAGCATTTT. V is TRBV30 and J is TRBJ1-5; 7 nucleotides agree with TRBD1. V dropped 1 base and J dropped 1; count of bases not matched to a gene: 4. This CDR3 spans 15 amino acids. Germline V lookup: CDR1 GTSNPN, CDR2 SVGIG (reference sequence). The full variable domain, completed using reference TRBV30 and TRBJ1-5, is SQTIHQWPATLVQPVGSPLSLECTVEGTSNPNLYWYRQAAGRGLQLLFYSVGIGQISSEVPQNLSASRPQDRQFILSSKKLLLSDSGFYLCAWSEGDRSNQPQHFGDGTRLSIL.

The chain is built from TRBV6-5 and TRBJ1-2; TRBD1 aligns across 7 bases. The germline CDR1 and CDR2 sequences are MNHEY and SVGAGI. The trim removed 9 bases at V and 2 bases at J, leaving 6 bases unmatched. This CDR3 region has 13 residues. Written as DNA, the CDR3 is TGTGCCAGTACAGGGGTCGAGAACTATGGCTACACCTTC. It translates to CASTGVENYGYTF.

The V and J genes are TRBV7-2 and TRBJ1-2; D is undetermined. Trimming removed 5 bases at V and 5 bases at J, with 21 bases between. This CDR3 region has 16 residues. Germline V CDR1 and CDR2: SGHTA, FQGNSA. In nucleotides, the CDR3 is TGTGCCAGCAGCCCCAGCCCAGGACGGGAAAGATATGGCTACACCTTC. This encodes CASSPSPGRERYGYTF.